Following are 26 T cell receptor beta chains from one sample sequenced in a study of blood T cells in healthy people across ages. Then a second PCR, running about 6 to 11 cycles, was carried out with a sample-barcoded 5' primer and a J-beta primer mix. TCRdb used MiXCR to reprocess the 5' RACE reads, holding one entry per CDR3 protein. The table shows 950,000 to 1,200,000 distinct CDR3 sequences, with 35% to 40% occurring only once. The specimen was blood. All receptors derive from a man aged 18 to 30 in good health.

V and J are TRBV7-6 and TRBJ1-5; a possible D gene is TRBD1 (5 bases). CDR1 and CDR2 from the germline V gene are SGHVS and FNYEAQ. Trimming cost V 3 bases and J 3 bases, with 9 bases left between them. This CDR3 spans 14 amino acids. CDR3 in DNA: TGTGCCAGCAGCTTTGGGGACCTCAATCAGCCCCAGCATTTT. It encodes CASSFGDLNQPQHF.

The V and J genes are TRBV7-9 and TRBJ2-3; D is perhaps TRBD2 (5 bases). CDR1 SEHNR and CDR2 FQNEAQ come from the germline V gene (reference sequence). The CDR3 contains 15 residues. Trimming shortened V by 7 bases and J by 0 bases, and 14 bases separated the two germline ends. CDR3 DNA: TGTGCCAGCACCTCTAGGACTTCTAGCACAGATACGCAGTATTTT. Its protein product is CASTSRTSSTDTQYF.

The J gene is TRBJ1-1, the V gene TRBV4-3; D is unresolved. The germline V gene has CDR1 LGHNA and CDR2 YSLEER. V lost 1 base to trimming and J lost 8 bases, with 11 bases between them. The CDR3 length is 13 residues. The CDR3 loop reads CASSQGLRGEAFF. The CDR3 nucleotides read TGCGCCAGCAGCCAAGGATTGAGAGGGGAAGCTTTCTTT.

The chain carries TRBV29-1 and TRBJ2-3, with D hard to call. The CDR3 totals 14 residues. Germline CDR1 reads SQVTM; CDR2 reads ANQGSEA. V lost 4 bases, J lost 0 bases, and 11 bases lay in between. CDR3 sequence: CSVGEGSSTDTQYF. CDR3 DNA sequence: TGCAGCGTTGGTGAAGGGTCTAGCACAGATACGCAGTATTTT.

The CDR3 reads CSVDSGRSTDTQYF. The DNA of the CDR3 is TGCAGCGTGGATAGCGGGCGCAGCACAGATACGCAGTATTTT. The chain links TRBV29-1 to TRBJ2-3, with 7 bases identical to TRBD2. The J segment lost 0 bases and the V segment lost 6 bases, leaving 6 bases of the junction unmatched. This CDR3 has 14 residues. CDR1 and CDR2 (germline): SQVTM, ANQGSEA.

The CDR3 loop reads CASSQKRGAGTDTQYF. For the CDR3, the DNA is TGTGCCAGCAGCCAAAAGCGGGGGGCCGGCACAGATACGCAGTATTTT. The chain carries TRBV7-2 and TRBJ2-3; TRBD2 agrees at 9 bases. The trim removed 5 bases at V and 1 base at J, leaving 7 bases unmatched. The CDR3 is made up of 16 amino acids. CDR1 SGHTA and CDR2 FQGNSA come from the germline V gene.

The chain couples TRBV5-5 to TRBJ1-1; tentative D call: TRBD1 (5 bases). Germline V gives CDR1 SGHKS, CDR2 YYEKEE (reference sequence). The CDR3 contains 13 residues. The germline V and J ends were trimmed by 4 bases and 11 bases, with 18 bases remaining between them. Written as DNA, the CDR3 is TGTGCCAGCAGCGTGGTATTGCAGGGAGGGGCTTTCTTT. Its protein product is CASSVVLQGGAFF. Full variable domain (remainder filled in from reference TRBV5-5 and TRBJ1-1): DAGVTQSPTHLIKTRGQQVTLRCSPISGHKSVSWYQQVLGQGPQFIFQYYEKEERGRGNFPDRFSARQFPNYSSELNVNALLLGDSALYLCASSVVLQGGAFFGQGTRLTVV.

The gene calls are TRBV12-3 or TRBV12-4 and TRBJ1-2; TRBD1 matches 11 bases. The junction had 7 bases not matched to a gene; V was cut back by 4 bases and J by 6 bases. This CDR3 has 15 amino acids. CDR3 amino acids: CASSSSGQGAHGYTF. CDR3 nucleotides: TGTGCCAGCAGTTCTTCCGGACAGGGGGCTCATGGCTACACCTTC.

This chain joins TRBV9 and TRBJ2-7; D is uncertain. The germline V and J ends were trimmed by 0 bases and 0 bases, with 10 bases remaining between them. CDR1 is SGDLS, CDR2 YYNGEE, per germline. This CDR3 is 15 amino acids long. The CDR3 region is CASSVGVTGSYEQYF. DNA of the CDR3: TGTGCCAGCAGCGTAGGGGTAACTGGCTCCTACGAGCAGTACTTC.

This clonotype was seen a handful of times. The chain links TRBV13 to TRBJ2-1; possible D gene TRBD2, 5 bases. Germline V CDR1 and CDR2: PRHDT, FYEKMQ (reference sequence). V lost 5 bases to trimming and J lost 0 bases, with 11 bases between them. The CDR3 consists of 15 residues. The CDR3 DNA reads as TGTGCCAGCAGCCTCCTTAGCGACTCCTACAATGAGCAGTTCTTC. It translates to CASSLLSDSYNEQFF.

V gene TRBV2 combines with J gene TRBJ2-5; unclear D gene. V was shortened by 1 base and J by 1 base, with 7 bases between the two germline ends. The length of the CDR3 is 14 residues. Per the germline V gene, CDR1 is SNHLY and CDR2 is FYNNEI. The CDR3 nucleotides are TGTGCCAGCAGTGAAGAGGTGTCCCAAGAGACCCAGTACTTC. Its protein product is CASSEEVSQETQYF.

The CDR3, as DNA: TGTGCCAGCGAAGGTATGACGGAAAACTCCTACAATGAGCAGTTCTTC. This codes for CASEGMTENSYNEQFF. The chain carries TRBV28 and TRBJ2-1; D gene unclear. Looked up from germline, CDR1 is MDHEN and CDR2 is SYDVKM. Trimming cost V 8 bases and J 0 bases, with 17 bases left between them. The CDR3 has 16 amino acids.

Written as DNA, the CDR3 is TGCAGTGGTACCGAAAGGAGCTCCTACAATGAGCAGTTCTTC. It translates to CSGTERSSYNEQFF. This chain connects TRBV20-1 to TRBJ2-1; D not resolved. Germline lookup yields CDR1 DFQATT and CDR2 SNEGSKA (reference sequence). Trimming shortened V by 7 bases and J by 0 bases, and 13 bases separated the two germline ends. CDR3 length: 14 residues.

The V gene is TRBV13, the J gene TRBJ1-2; D is possibly TRBD1 (5 bases). The ends were cut back, 2 bases at V and 6 bases at J, with 19 bases in the middle. The germline gives CDR1 PRHDT, CDR2 FYEKMQ (reference sequence). The CDR3 consists of 16 residues. For the CDR3, the DNA is TGTGCCAGCAGCTTATACGGGGGGGGATTTTGGCATGGCTACACCTTC. Amino acid sequence: CASSLYGGGFWHGYTF.

In this sample, this clonotype turned up a few times. The rearrangement links TRBV6-5 to TRBJ1-2, with a possible D match to TRBD1 (5 bases). V was trimmed by 5 bases and J by 6 bases, leaving 19 bases between them. CDR1 is MNHEY, CDR2 SVGAGI, per germline. The CDR3 covers 15 residues. CDR3 sequence: CASSPQGGALNGYTF. The CDR3 DNA follows: TGTGCCAGCAGTCCCCAAGGAGGGGCACTTAATGGCTACACCTTC.

This clonotype has more than one count but fewer than ten. The chain employs TRBV4-2 and TRBJ1-2; D gene unclear. V lost 2 bases, J lost 8 bases, and 18 bases lay in between. The CDR3 extends over 15 amino acids. Germline CDR1 and CDR2: LGHNA and YNFKEQ. CDR3 loop: CASSQPRDGSRGYTF. The DNA for the CDR3 is TGTGCCAGCAGCCAACCTCGGGATGGGTCAAGGGGCTACACCTTC.

The chain couples TRBV20-1 to TRBJ1-1; 8 bases are a match to TRBD1. Germline CDR1 DFQATT, CDR2 SNEGSKA (reference sequence). With V trimmed by 0 bases and J by 7 bases, 16 bases remained unmatched. The CDR3 runs 17 residues. Here the CDR3 DNA reads TGCAGTGCTAGAGATCAACGGACAGGGAGGATATACGGTGAAGCTTTCTTT. As protein: CSARDQRTGRIYGEAFF.

The chain is built from TRBV12-3 or TRBV12-4 and TRBJ2-3; possible D gene TRBD2, 7 bases. The CDR3 consists of 16 residues. V lost 1 base and J 1 base, leaving 12 bases between the germline ends. The CDR3: CASSLGGGGGTDTQYF. The CDR3 DNA follows: TGTGCCAGCAGTTTAGGAGGGGGAGGGGGCACAGATACGCAGTATTTT.

The gene calls are TRBV7-9 and TRBJ1-2; no clear D. Germline assignment: CDR1 SEHNR and CDR2 FQNEAQ (reference sequence). CDR3 length equals 15 residues. V was trimmed by 1 base and J by 2 bases, leaving 11 bases between them. The CDR3 bases are TGTGCCAGCAGCTTAGTAAGTGGTGGAAACTATGGCTACACCTTC. Amino acid sequence: CASSLVSGGNYGYTF.

This clonotype turned up a few times. With a much larger clone just one base away, this may be a read error. The rearrangement joins TRBV20-1 to TRBJ1-1; D unclear. The germline gives CDR1 DFQATT, CDR2 SNEGSKA (reference sequence). With 0 bases removed from V and 4 bases from J, the gap between germline ends came to 3 bases. CDR3 length: 11 amino acids. The CDR3 sequence is CSARDFTEAFF. As DNA, the CDR3 is TGCAGTGCTAGAGATTTCACTGAAGCTTTCTTT.

This clonotype was picked up a small number of times. The chain has TRBV12-3 or TRBV12-4 and TRBJ2-3; the match to TRBD2 covers 8 bases. Trimming cost V 6 bases and J 2 bases; bases outside gene matches: 13. This CDR3 is 17 amino acids long. The CDR3 reads CASSYYQTGGPTDTQYF. For the CDR3, the DNA is TGTGCCAGCAGCTATTACCAGACGGGGGGGCCCACAGATACGCAGTATTTT.

The chain uses TRBV5-5 and TRBJ2-5; D remains ambiguous. Germline-derived CDR1 and CDR2 are SGHKS and YYEKEE (reference sequence). V was cut by 4 bases and J by 7 bases, with 17 bases left in between. The CDR3 spans 14 residues. CDR3 DNA: TGTGCCAGCAGCCATGGACCCAATGGTGGGACCCAGTACTTC. It codes for CASSHGPNGGTQYF.

The table lists this clonotype with a few counts. The rearrangement links TRBV7-9 to TRBJ2-1; the D call may be TRBD1 or TRBD2 (5 bases each). The CDR3 spans 17 residues. Germline values: CDR1 SEHNR, CDR2 FQNEAQ (reference sequence). The ends were cut back, 4 bases at V and 0 bases at J, with 16 bases in the middle. The CDR3 nucleotides read TGTGCCAGCAGCTCCCGGCCGGGGCCCTTCTCCTACAATGAGCAGTTCTTC. It encodes CASSSRPGPFSYNEQFF.

The table lists this clonotype with a few counts. The V call is TRBV20-1, the J call TRBJ2-1; 9 bases are shared with TRBD1. Germline CDR1 is DFQATT and CDR2 is SNEGSKA (reference sequence). CDR3 length: 15 residues. V lost 3 bases, J lost 10 bases, and 13 bases stayed unmatched. The CDR3: CSARDPGTGQPEQFF. CDR3 coding DNA: TGCAGTGCTAGGGATCCCGGGACAGGGCAACCCGAGCAGTTCTTC.

The chain joins TRBV6-2 or TRBV6-3 to TRBJ2-1; 9 nucleotides line up with TRBD1. The length of the CDR3 is 16 residues. V gave up 6 bases and J gave up 6 bases; unmatched junction bases: 12. CDR1 and CDR2 (germline): MNHEY, SVGEGT. The CDR3 loop reads CASRRNNRGLVNEQFF. DNA of the CDR3: TGTGCCAGCAGGAGGAATAACAGGGGGCTAGTCAATGAGCAGTTCTTC.

This clonotype has more than one count but fewer than ten. The rearrangement joins TRBV7-9 to TRBJ1-1, with D possibly matching TRBD1 (5 bases). The CDR3 length is 13 residues. Germline CDR1 reads SEHNR; CDR2 reads FQNEAQ (reference sequence). V lost 7 bases, J lost 6 bases, and 15 bases lay in between. The DNA of the CDR3 is TGTGCCAGCAACCAGGTTTGGGGCCCTGAAGCTTTCTTT. Its translation: CASNQVWGPEAFF.